Presented here are 6 T cell receptor beta chains from one specimen sequenced in a study of blood T cell repertoires in COVID-19. Sequenced by immunoSEQ multiplex PCR; TCRdb stores in-frame clones only, minus some. This sample has some 65,000 clones, with 85% found just once. Sequencing input: peripheral blood. These receptors came from an elderly man with acute or convalescent COVID-19.

The J gene is TRBJ1-1, the V gene TRBV5-5, with D unresolved. The CDR3 totals 13 residues. Per germline, CDR1 SGHKS and CDR2 YYEKEE (reference sequence). Trimming stripped 4 bases from V and 1 base from J, with 8 bases between. The CDR3: CASSASGNTEAFF. The CDR3 DNA reads as TGTGCCAGCAGCGCCTCGGGGAACACTGAAGCTTTCTTT.

The rearrangement uses TRBV14 and TRBJ2-4, with a possible D match to TRBD1 (6 bases). Germline lookup yields CDR1 SGHDN and CDR2 FVKESK. This CDR3 region has 13 residues. Between the trimmed V and J ends, which lost 0 bases and 16 bases, there was a span of 16 bases. The DNA of the CDR3 is TGTGCCAGCAGCCAAGATGCCCGGGGACACGTATACTTC. As protein: CASSQDARGHVYF.

V gene TRBV6-2 or TRBV6-3 combines with J gene TRBJ2-5; 13 bases are a match to TRBD2. The J call is uncertain, as TRBJ2-7 better fits the DNA end. The CDR3 covers 15 residues. CDR1 is MNHEY, CDR2 SVGEGT, per germline. The CDR3 sequence is CASSRRLAGGNEQYF. The CDR3 bases are TGTGCCAGCAGTCGGAGACTAGCGGGGGGCAACGAGCAGTACTTC.

This clone occurred once. The rearrangement links TRBV2 to TRBJ2-6; D may be TRBD1 (6 bases). The V gene lost 5 bases and the J gene lost 0 bases, with 8 bases spanning the gap. Germline loops: CDR1 SNHLY, CDR2 FYNNEI. The CDR3 is made up of 15 amino acids. The CDR3 reads CASSRDTSGANVLTF. The CDR3, as DNA: TGTGCCAGCAGTCGGGACACCTCTGGGGCCAACGTCCTGACTTTC.

This chain joins TRBV7-9 and TRBJ1-4; perhaps TRBD1 as D (6 bases). CDR1 is SEHNR and CDR2 is FQNEAQ in the germline V gene (reference sequence). The CDR3 loop spans 15 amino acids. With 2 bases removed from V and 8 bases from J, the gap between germline ends came to 15 bases. CDR3 bases: TGTGCCAGCAGCTTATTTGGCAGGGGCGGAGAAAAACTGTTTTTT. Its protein is CASSLFGRGGEKLFF.

V and J are TRBV5-1 and TRBJ2-7, with D unclear. V lost 2 bases to trimming and J lost 3 bases, with 15 bases between them. The CDR3 spans 15 residues. The germline CDR1 and CDR2 sequences are SGHRS and YFSETQ. Written as DNA, the CDR3 is TGCGCCAGCAGCTTTTCTGTGGGCAGCTACTACGAGCAGTACTTC. Protein product: CASSFSVGSYYEQYF.